This TCR beta chain appears in the sequencing data of a study of shared clonotypes between healthy human individuals. Findings and caveats of the study: Clonotypes that were shared across a handful of donors made up around 5.5% of naive CD4 clonotypes.

This clone has just one count. What it recognizes is unknown. Assay: immunoSEQ multiplex PCR; the TCRdb copy retains only in-frame clones and omits some. Seen here are roughly 2.4 million clones, 90% to 97% observed once, and the top ten hold 0.1% to 0.15%. The CDR3 is 12 residues long. Trimming took off 2 bases at V and 5 bases at J, with 4 bases between the two ends. Germline V gives CDR1 SNHLY, CDR2 FYNNEI. This sequence was found in a man in his late teens or twenties in good health. The V call is TRBV2, the J call TRBJ2-1; no reliable D call. Sequencing was done on a sample of naive CD4+ T cells sorted from blood. Subset: CD45RA+ positively selected. The CDR3 DNA follows: TGTGCCAGCAGTGAACAGAACAATGAGCAGTTCTTC. Protein: CASSEQNNEQFF.